This is a list of T cell receptor beta chains from one sample in a study of control samples from healthy donors and cancer patients. Produced via immunoSEQ multiplex PCR; TCRdb's table is partial and in-frame only. The top ten hold around 3% of the sample, which has roughly 95,000 clones, around nine tenths seen once. Sequencing was performed on blood. The receptors were gathered from a human donor in good health. The donor label of this sample is uncertain. Each CDR3 is given with its conserved first and last residue. D genes are given only for firm matches. Only some rows state a clone size, as once, few, many or a class for expanded clones.

TRBV19	TRBD1	TRBJ1-4	.	CASSMTGAREKLFF	TGTGCCAGTAGTATGACAGGGGCCCGGGAAAAACTGTTTTTT
TRBV24-1	.	TRBJ2-5	.	CATSDLMGQAETQYF	TGTGCCACCAGTGATTTGATGGGCCAAGCGGAGACCCAGTACTTC
TRBV12-3/TRBV12-4	.	TRBJ1-4	.	CASSLSNEKLFF	TGTGCCAGCAGTCTCAGTAATGAAAAACTGTTTTTT
TRBV9	.	TRBJ1-1	.	CASSGVGLTEAFF	TGTGCCAGCAGCGGGGTCGGGCTCACTGAAGCTTTCTTT
TRBV19	.	TRBJ2-3	.	CASSMGGLPPDTQYF	TGTGCCAGTAGTATGGGTGGACTCCCCCCAGATACGCAGTATTTT
TRBV29-1	.	TRBJ2-3	.	CSVEDRGGVTQYF	TGCAGCGTTGAAGACCGAGGCGGTGTTACGCAGTATTTT
TRBV3-1/TRBV3-2	.	TRBJ2-5	.	CASSPPARETQYF	TGTGCCAGCAGCCCCCCGGCGAGGGAGACCCAGTACTTC
TRBV14	.	TRBJ1-4	.	CASSQEGRGEKLFF	TGTGCCAGCAGCCAAGAAGGGAGGGGTGAAAAACTGTTTTTT
TRBV30	TRBD2	TRBJ2-1	.	CAWSVSGGDEQFF	TGTGCCTGGAGTGTAAGCGGGGGCGATGAGCAGTTCTTC
TRBV7-9	TRBD1	TRBJ1-2	medium-sized	CASSVGGADGYTF	TGTGCCAGCAGCGTAGGGGGCGCGGATGGCTACACCTTC
TRBV9	.	TRBJ1-1	.	CASSVTISGTEAFF	TGTGCCAGCAGCGTAACAATATCCGGGACAGAAGCTTTCTTT
TRBV4-3	.	TRBJ2-1	few	CASSQDRYDEQFF	TGCGCCAGCAGCCAAGATCGGTACGATGAGCAGTTCTTC
TRBV19	.	TRBJ2-7	.	CASSIQIDSYEQYF	TGTGCCAGTAGTATACAGATTGACTCCTACGAGCAGTACTTC
TRBV3-1/TRBV3-2	.	TRBJ1-3	.	CASSQEGNTIYF	TGTGCCAGCAGCCAGGAGGGAAACACCATATATTTT
TRBV7-9	TRBD1	TRBJ1-2	.	CASSVGLGQGASGYTF	TGTGCCAGCAGCGTAGGCCTTGGACAGGGGGCAAGTGGCTACACCTTC
TRBV10-3	.	TRBJ1-1	.	CAISESGGTAFF	TGTGCCATCAGTGAATCGGGGGGCACAGCTTTCTTT
TRBV5-1	.	TRBJ1-5	.	CASSLDSGDNQPQHF	TGCGCCAGCAGCCTGGACTCCGGCGACAATCAGCCCCAGCATTTT
TRBV4-2	.	TRBJ1-5	.	CASSQGTDNQPQHF	TGTGCCAGCAGCCAAGGGACAGACAATCAGCCCCAGCATTTT
TRBV7-9	.	TRBJ1-1	.	CASSHSGSPEDAFF	TGTGCCAGCAGCCATTCAGGCAGTCCCGAGGACGCTTTCTTT
TRBV9	TRBD1	TRBJ2-2	.	CASSNYRGSTGELFF	TGTGCCAGCAGCAACTACAGGGGTAGCACCGGGGAGCTGTTTTTT
TRBV3-1/TRBV3-2	.	TRBJ1-4	once	CASSSNQGHREEKLFF	TGTGCCAGCAGCTCCAACCAGGGTCATCGGGAGGAAAAACTGTTTTTT
TRBV3-1/TRBV3-2	.	TRBJ1-2	.	CASSQGTNNYGYTF	TGTGCCAGCAGCCAGGGGACAAATAACTATGGCTACACCTTC
TRBV6-5	.	TRBJ1-1	.	CASTLFVHTEAFF	TGTGCCAGCACCTTGTTTGTTCACACTGAAGCTTTCTTT
TRBV2	.	TRBJ2-5	.	CASRWETLATQYF	TGTGCCAGCAGATGGGAAACTCTGGCGACCCAGTACTTC
TRBV19	.	TRBJ1-1	.	CASSIRQGNTEAFF	TGTGCCAGTAGTATACGTCAGGGGAACACTGAAGCTTTCTTT
TRBV9	.	TRBJ2-7	few	CASSVDSLTYEQYF	TGTGCCAGCAGCGTAGATAGCTTAACCTACGAGCAGTACTTC
TRBV19	.	TRBJ2-2	.	CASIPRQGGNTGELFF	TGTGCCAGTATTCCCCGACAGGGAGGAAACACCGGGGAGCTGTTTTTT
TRBV4-1	.	TRBJ2-3	.	CASSLLGPAFGVQYF	TGCGCCAGCAGCCTCCTCGGGCCCGCCTTTGGGGTGCAGTATTTT
TRBV5-1	.	TRBJ1-4	.	CASSLVGGLDEKLFF	TGCGCCAGCAGCTTGGTTGGGGGACTAGATGAAAAACTGTTTTTT
TRBV2	.	TRBJ2-6	.	CASIPFPLGANVLTF	TGTGCCAGCATCCCCTTCCCCCTCGGGGCCAACGTCCTGACTTTC
TRBV6-5	TRBD1	TRBJ1-5	.	CASRGTGNSNQPQHF	TGCGCCAGTCGGGGGACAGGGAACAGCAATCAGCCCCAGCATTTT
TRBV19	.	TRBJ2-1	.	CASSIDQAFDEQFF	TGTGCCAGTAGTATAGATCAGGCTTTCGATGAGCAGTTCTTC
TRBV4-1	.	TRBJ1-1	.	CASSQEIPGGPGTEAFF	TGCGCCAGCAGCCAAGAGATTCCGGGGGGCCCGGGCACTGAAGCTTTCTTT
TRBV6-2/TRBV6-3	.	TRBJ2-2	.	CASSWTDTGELFF	TGTGCCAGCAGTTGGACGGACACCGGGGAGCTGTTTTTT
TRBV27	.	TRBJ2-7	.	CASSSSRGVGYEQYF	TGTGCCAGCAGTTCATCCAGGGGGGTAGGGTACGAGCAGTACTTC
TRBV6-5	.	TRBJ2-5	.	CASAASQETQYF	TGTGCCAGCGCAGCCTCCCAAGAGACCCAGTACTTC
TRBV6-1	.	TRBJ1-5	.	CASSEEVQPQHF	TGTGCCAGCAGTGAAGAGGTCCAGCCCCAGCATTTT
TRBV2	.	TRBJ1-5	.	CASSVYSNQPQHF	TGTGCCAGCAGCGTATATAGCAATCAGCCCCAGCATTTT
TRBV28	TRBD1	TRBJ1-1	.	CASSLPDRGVNTEAFF	TGTGCCAGCAGTTTACCGGACAGGGGAGTGAACACTGAAGCTTTCTTT
TRBV21-1	.	TRBJ2-7	few	CASPHQSYEQYF	TGTGCCAGCCCCCACCAATCCTACGAGCAGTACTTC
TRBV6-6	.	TRBJ1-1	.	CASNLQDQAFF	TGTGCCAGCAACCTCCAGGATCAAGCTTTCTTT
TRBV6-4	TRBD2	TRBJ2-3	.	CASSATSGGADTQYF	TGTGCCAGCAGTGCGACTAGCGGGGGTGCAGATACGCAGTATTTT
TRBV11-3	TRBD2	TRBJ2-1	.	CASSLSSQRGGHNEQFF	TGTGCCAGCAGCCTATCGAGCCAGCGGGGGGGCCACAATGAGCAGTTCTTC
TRBV7-2	.	TRBJ2-2	.	CASRRRYTGELFF	TGTGCCAGCAGGCGACGGTACACCGGGGAGCTGTTTTTT
TRBV11-2	.	TRBJ2-7	.	CASSLVGGQNYEQYF	TGTGCCAGCAGCTTAGTTGGGGGCCAAAACTACGAGCAGTACTTC
TRBV24-1	.	TRBJ2-5	.	CATSDPQGVETQYF	TGTGCCACCAGTGACCCACAAGGGGTAGAGACCCAGTACTTC
TRBV6-5	TRBD1	TRBJ2-3	.	CASSRQGSSTDTQYF	TGTGCCAGCAGCCGACAGGGTAGTAGCACAGATACGCAGTATTTT
TRBV19	.	TRBJ1-5	.	CASSLVWEQPQHF	TGTGCCAGTAGTCTCGTGTGGGAACAGCCCCAGCATTTT
TRBV24-1	TRBD1	TRBJ1-2	once	CATSDGQGAFGYTF	TGTGCCACCAGTGACGGACAGGGGGCGTTTGGCTACACCTTC
TRBV6-2/TRBV6-3	TRBD1	TRBJ2-6	once	CASSAGRTGASGANVLTF	TGTGCCAGCAGTGCTGGCAGGACAGGGGCCTCTGGGGCCAACGTCCTGACTTTC
TRBV28	.	TRBJ1-6	.	CASSSPSIRVDNSPLHF	TGTGCCAGCAGTTCCCCATCGATCAGGGTCGATAATTCACCCCTCCACTTT
TRBV27	TRBD1	TRBJ2-3	.	CASSFLGTGNTDTQYF	TGTGCCAGCAGTTTCCTGGGGACAGGCAACACAGATACGCAGTATTTT
TRBV14	.	TRBJ2-7	.	CASSRLSYEQYF	TGTGCCAGCAGCCGCCTCTCCTACGAGCAGTACTTC
TRBV2	TRBD1	TRBJ2-5	.	CASSAGTEETQYF	TGTGCCAGCAGTGCCGGGACAGAAGAGACCCAGTACTTC
TRBV18	.	TRBJ1-3	.	CASSSLQGPGNTIYF	TGTGCCAGCTCCTCACTCCAGGGCCCTGGAAACACCATATATTTT
TRBV6-2/TRBV6-3	TRBD1	TRBJ2-6	.	CASSYLTGAGANVLTF	TGTGCCAGCAGTTATCTAACAGGGGCTGGGGCCAACGTCCTGACTTTC
TRBV6-1	.	TRBJ1-1	.	CASSETGSAEAFF	TGTGCCAGCAGTGAAACAGGGAGCGCTGAAGCTTTCTTT
TRBV2	TRBD1	TRBJ1-5	few	CASRGQGRSSPQHF	TGTGCCAGCAGGGGACAGGGTCGGAGTTCGCCCCAGCATTTT
TRBV5-1	TRBD1	TRBJ1-1	.	CASSLAIQGVTPGAFF	TGCGCCAGCAGCTTGGCCATCCAGGGGGTTACCCCTGGGGCTTTCTTT